These T cell receptor beta chains were read from a single sample in a study of CD8 T cells in ankylosing spondylitis. A single record per CDR3 protein comes from TCRdb applying MiXCR to the 5' RACE reads. The sample shows some 800,000 distinct CDR3 sequences, 10% to 15% of them seen only once. The sequenced sample consisted of blood, either unsorted or a sorted T cell fraction (not recorded which). These receptors were obtained from a male donor with ankylosing spondylitis. CDR3s include the opening cysteine and the closing phenylalanine or tryptophan.

v_call,j_call,cdr3_aa
TRBV20-1,TRBJ2-5,CSARDRQGRETQYF
TRBV5-6,TRBJ2-7,CASSSKRGFAYEQYF
TRBV9,TRBJ1-2,CASSTPGMGGYTF
TRBV12-3/TRBV12-4,TRBJ2-2,CASSPRASFYTGELFF
TRBV27,TRBJ2-3,CASTEPGQGRTDTQYF
TRBV12-3/TRBV12-4,TRBJ2-4,CASSRAGPKNIQYF
TRBV25-1,TRBJ1-1,CASSDPGQGEAFF
TRBV10-2,TRBJ2-2,CASTLGRGQANTGELFF
TRBV7-2,TRBJ2-2,CANQQGSGTGELFF
TRBV7-8,TRBJ1-5,CASSVLQGGYGNQPQHF
TRBV4-1,TRBJ1-1,CASSLRLQGGVWNTEAFF
TRBV10-3,TRBJ2-3,CAISDSGTAISRSTDTQYF
TRBV5-1,TRBJ2-1,CASSLRLDTYNEQFF
TRBV29-1,TRBJ2-7,CSVLGEGHEQYF
TRBV7-2,TRBJ2-3,CASSLASWSDTQYF
TRBV29-1,TRBJ1-2,CSVGQYLRGRNYGYTF
TRBV7-6,TRBJ1-3,CASSGTGASGNTIYF
TRBV5-1,TRBJ1-6,CASSLEGGYNSPLHF
TRBV18,TRBJ2-2,CASSQGVGPSTGELLF
TRBV4-3,TRBJ2-7,CASSQEITFEQYF
TRBV27,TRBJ2-7,CASSSSLAGAYEQYF
TRBV4-3,TRBJ1-1,CASSQAPMNTEAFF
TRBV14,TRBJ2-1,CASSRRKRGTGNNEQFF
TRBV3-1,TRBJ2-1,CASSPETSGRWWEQFF
TRBV29-1,TRBJ2-1,CSVEEWGIGSGIYNEQFF
TRBV20-1,TRBJ2-1,CSARDRRYSYNEQFF
TRBV6-1,TRBJ1-3,CASSEVGTHGNTIYF
TRBV29-1,TRBJ2-7,CSASNSGGGHEQYF
TRBV18,TRBJ1-1,CASSLYDQYAEAFF
TRBV6-5,TRBJ1-3,CASSYFRGPGNTIYF
TRBV18,TRBJ1-1,CASSPPPRNTEAFF
TRBV7-2,TRBJ1-1,CASSYRGQVEAFF